This passage covers 27 T cell receptor beta chains from one sample sequenced in a study of monozygotic twins with inflammatory bowel disease. One entry per CDR3 protein, without DNA, is what TCRdb gives after re-calling the 5' RACE reads. The sample's table shows about 380,000 distinct CDR3 sequences. The sequencing input was blood. The receptor source for this set is a human donor with ulcerative colitis or Crohn's disease, or a healthy co-twin of an affected twin (not recorded which).

The chain employs TRBV12-3 or TRBV12-4 and TRBJ2-7; the TRBD1 assignment by TCRdb is unverifiable without DNA. This CDR3 contains 15 residues. The CDR3 loop is CASSPRQPSTYEQYF.

The chain joins TRBV27 to TRBJ2-1; the D call of TRBD1 rests on TCRdb alone, since no DNA is present to check it. Germline V CDR1 and CDR2: MNHEY, SMNVEV (reference sequence). The CDR3 sequence is 14 residues long. CDR3 amino acids: CASSYSRRGNEQFF.

J is TRBJ2-3 and V is TRBV6-1; TCRdb's D call, TRBD1, is unchecked because there is no DNA. The CDR3 length is 15 residues. In germline, CDR1 is MNHNS, CDR2 SASEGT. This CDR3 reads CASSPPGASTDTQYF.

The rearrangement links TRBV5-4 to TRBJ1-2; the D gene TCRdb calls, TRBD1, cannot be checked with no DNA. The V gene's germline CDR1 is SGHNT and CDR2 YYREEE (reference sequence). This CDR3 comprises 14 residues. CDR3 sequence reads: CASSLGDRNYGYTF. The full variable domain, with the rest looked up from reference TRBV5-4 and TRBJ1-2, is ETGVTQSPTHLIKTRGQQVTLRCSSQSGHNTVSWYQQALGQGPQFIFQYYREEENGRGNFPPRFSGLQFPNYSSELNVNALELDDSALYLCASSLGDRNYGYTFGSGTRLTVV.

The V and J genes are TRBV4-1 and TRBJ2-5. Germline-derived CDR1 and CDR2 are MGHRA and YSYEKL. CDR3 size: 16 residues. The CDR3 here is CASSQDGVQAQETQYF.

The chain combines TRBV20-1 with TRBJ1-5; TCRdb returns TRBD1, unconfirmable since there is no DNA. Germline CDR1 is DFQATT and CDR2 is SNEGSKA (reference sequence). The CDR3 contains 15 residues. CDR3 loop: CSARWGRMGNQPQHF.

The chain has TRBV12-3 or TRBV12-4 and TRBJ1-2. CDR3 length: 15 residues. The CDR3 sequence: CASSPSGGSNYGYTF.

V is TRBV27 and J is TRBJ2-7; there is no DNA to check the TCRdb D call of TRBD1. In germline, CDR1 is MNHEY, CDR2 SMNVEV (reference sequence). The CDR3 totals 15 residues. The CDR3 sequence: CASTGNQGFPYEQYF.

The rearrangement uses TRBV19 and TRBJ1-5. The CDR3 loop spans 16 amino acids. Germline V gene data show CDR1 as LNHDA and CDR2 as SQIVND (reference sequence). This CDR3 is CASSMGRAYSNQPQHF.

V and J are TRBV4-2 and TRBJ2-1; TCRdb picks TRBD1, but there is no DNA to check that call. The CDR3 length is 16 residues. CDR1 is LGHNA and CDR2 is YNFKEQ in the germline V gene. CDR3 sequence: CASSQEGRFSYNEQFF.

V usage is TRBV4-1 and J usage is TRBJ2-3; TCRdb returns TRBD1, unconfirmable since there is no DNA. Looked up from germline, CDR1 is MGHRA and CDR2 is YSYEKL. This CDR3 region has 17 residues. The CDR3 loop reads CASSQDRKGGVTDTQYF.

V usage is TRBV5-8 and J usage is TRBJ2-7; the TCRdb D gene call, TRBD1, has no DNA to confirm it. CDR3 size: 15 residues. From germline, CDR1 is SGHTS and CDR2 YDEGEE. The CDR3 protein is CASSPWTGPAYEQYF.

The chain is built from TRBV7-3 and TRBJ2-5; TCRdb gives TRBD1 as the D gene, but with no DNA this cannot be confirmed. From germline, CDR1 is SGHTA and CDR2 FQGTGA. CDR3 length: 16 residues. CDR3 loop: CASSLTGSGAQETQYF. Filled out from reference TRBV7-3 and TRBJ2-5, the complete variable domain reads GAGVSQTPSNKVTEKGKYVELRCDPISGHTALYWYRQSLGQGPEFLIYFQGTGAADDSGLPNDRFFAVRPEGSVSTLKIQRTERGDSAVYLCASSLTGSGAQETQYFGPGTRLLVL.

The V and J genes are TRBV7-9 and TRBJ2-7; TCRdb's D gene call, TRBD1, goes unchecked for lack of DNA. In germline, CDR1 is SEHNR, CDR2 FQNEAQ (reference sequence). The CDR3 covers 13 residues. The CDR3 loop is CASSGGAYNEQYF.

The chain carries TRBV27 and TRBJ2-7. This CDR3 spans 15 amino acids. Per the germline V gene, CDR1 is MNHEY and CDR2 is SMNVEV (reference sequence). This CDR3 is CASSLRDRNADEQYF.

The rearrangement links TRBV7-9 to TRBJ2-3; absent DNA, TCRdb's TRBD1 call cannot be checked. This CDR3 region has 15 residues. The germline CDR1 and CDR2 sequences are SEHNR and FQNEAQ (reference sequence). The CDR3 loop is CASSAGTAGTDTQYF.

The chain uses TRBV24-1 and TRBJ2-1; the D call of TRBD1 rests on TCRdb alone, since no DNA is present to check it. Germline V gene data show CDR1 as KGHDR and CDR2 as SFDVKD. This CDR3 has 13 amino acids. CDR3 sequence reads: CATSNPPDRVQFF.

V is TRBV25-1 and J is TRBJ1-2. The CDR3 extends over 15 amino acids. Germline lookup yields CDR1 MGHDK and CDR2 SYGVNS. The chain's CDR3 is CASSDGGIRKYGYTF.

The chain couples TRBV7-9 to TRBJ1-6; no DNA is available, so the TRBD1 call from TCRdb remains unchecked. This CDR3 comprises 15 residues. Germline V gives CDR1 SEHNR, CDR2 FQNEAQ (reference sequence). The CDR3 region is CASSWGGQRNSPLHF. Combining the CDR3 with reference TRBV7-9 and TRBJ1-6 gives the whole variable domain DTGVSQNPRHKITKRGQNVTFRCDPISEHNRLYWYRQTLGQGPEFLTYFQNEAQLEKSRLLSDRFSAERPKGSFSTLEIQRTEQGDSAMYLCASSWGGQRNSPLHFGNGTRLTVT.

The rearrangement uses TRBV9 and TRBJ2-7; the D call from TCRdb, TRBD1, cannot be confirmed without DNA. Germline-derived CDR1 and CDR2 are SGDLS and YYNGEE. This CDR3 spans 15 amino acids. CDR3 region: CASSASTEPGNEQYF. Variable domain in full (rest from reference TRBV9 and TRBJ2-7): DSGVTQTPKHLITATGQRVTLRCSPRSGDLSVYWYQQSLDQGLQFLIQYYNGEERAKGNILERFSAQQFPDLHSELNLSSLELGDSALYFCASSASTEPGNEQYFGPGTRLTVT.

The chain uses TRBV20-1 and TRBJ2-2; lacking DNA, the TRBD1 call made by TCRdb goes unchecked. The germline gives CDR1 DFQATT, CDR2 SNEGSKA (reference sequence). This CDR3 region has 15 residues. CDR3 sequence: CSASRQGALTGELFF.

V and J are TRBV7-9 and TRBJ1-1; TCRdb picks TRBD1, but there is no DNA to check that call. CDR1 SEHNR and CDR2 FQNEAQ come from the germline V gene (reference sequence). The CDR3 extends over 16 amino acids. CDR3 residues: CASSLSPGTGDTEAFF.

The J gene is TRBJ2-3, the V gene TRBV7-9; the D call of TRBD2 rests on TCRdb alone, since no DNA is present to check it. CDR1 is SEHNR, CDR2 FQNEAQ, per germline (reference sequence). CDR3 length equals 15 residues. The CDR3 sequence is CASSPVRAATDTQYF.

The chain has TRBV9 and TRBJ2-3; TCRdb indicates TRBD2, and absent DNA this call remains unverified. This CDR3 spans 15 amino acids. Germline V lookup: CDR1 SGDLS, CDR2 YYNGEE. This chain's CDR3 is CASSVGGALTDTQYF.

The chain joins TRBV20-1 to TRBJ2-7; the TCRdb D gene call, TRBD1, has no DNA to confirm it. The CDR3 is 16 amino acids. Per the germline V gene, CDR1 is DFQATT and CDR2 is SNEGSKA (reference sequence). CDR3 protein: CSARDAPGQGIGEQYF.

V gene TRBV11-2 combines with J gene TRBJ2-7; the TCRdb D gene call, TRBD1, has no DNA to confirm it. The CDR3 spans 14 residues. CDR1 and CDR2 from the germline V gene are SGHAT and FQNNGV. The CDR3 loop is CASSVQDIPYEQYF.

The chain joins TRBV18 to TRBJ1-1; with no DNA, the TCRdb D assignment of TRBD1 cannot be verified. Germline V gene data show CDR1 as KGHSH and CDR2 as LQKENI. The CDR3 is made up of 15 amino acids. The CDR3 protein is CASSPTVNMNTEAFF.